This T cell receptor beta chain was sequenced during a study of cytomegalovirus exposure and HLA in healthy donors. The donors were members of the validation cohort comprising approximately 120 subjects, separate from the roughly 600-subject first cohort. Study-level results: Reports indicated that the classifier achieved high specificity and sensitivity in diagnosing cytomegalovirus status. Subsequent analysis showed first-cohort TCR clusters tending to co-occur in 120 validation repertoires. There were a few CMV-associated chains whose specificity for CMV antigens was confirmed in vitro.

Clones were sequenced by immunoSEQ multiplex PCR, and TCRdb holds only the in-frame ones, with some missing. Here the sample spans tens of thousands of clones, 95% to 97% being singletons. On this clone itself: Its antigen is unknown.

Material for sequencing was PBMCs. The sequence was collected from a man aged 18 to 30 in good health and CMV-seronegative.

The CDR3 sequence is CASRLDRNTEAFF. The CDR3 region has the DNA TGTGCCAGCAGATTGGACAGAAACACTGAAGCTTTCTTT. V usage is TRBV6-1 and J usage is TRBJ1-1, with D perhaps TRBD1 (6 bases). The CDR3 is made up of 13 amino acids. V was clipped by 6 bases and J by 2 bases, with 10 bases between them. Germline V gene sequence: CDR1 MNHNS, CDR2 SASEGT.